Detailed here is one T cell receptor (beta chain). Antigen: not known. This specimen includes other DNA sequences encoding the same CDR3. In germline, CDR1 is SGDLS, CDR2 YYNGEE. This CDR3 is built from 14 residues. Trimming took 0 bases from V and 0 from J, leaving 4 bases between them. The source of the sample is a study of shared clonotypes between healthy human individuals. Overall study: Donor ages ranged 18 to 49 years: a couple of women, three men. General study findings and limits: Naive subsets, compared against memory subsets, generally had larger estimated richness values.

Several immunoSEQ plates held equal portions of the genomic DNA taken from each subset. Assay used: immunoSEQ multiplex PCR; TCRdb lists only in-frame clones, some missing. The sample shows approximately 2.5 million clones, approximately 94% of them seen only once. Sequenced material: naive CD4+ T cells from PBMCs. The subset was: CD45RA+ positively selected. The chain uses TRBV9 and TRBJ2-1; the D is unclear. The receptor was derived from a man younger than 30 in good health. Some clones in this sample may be carry-over from other donors' samples. The CDR3 region is CASSVGDSYNEQFF. The DNA of the CDR3 is TGTGCCAGCAGCGTAGGGGACTCCTACAATGAGCAGTTCTTC.